This T cell receptor (beta chain) was found in a study of vaccination and CD4 T cells after COVID-19. Whole-study context: Roughly 10 convalescent patients had mild and one had severe PCR-confirmed SARS-CoV-2 disease. The study collected post-vaccine samples a median about 71 days after dose two, with a range of 14 to 241.

The CDR3 has 14 residues. In germline, CDR1 is LNHDA, CDR2 SQIVND (reference sequence). V shed 8 bases and J shed 4 bases, with 17 bases lying between them. This clonotype came up a few times. Its antigen is not identified. Treatment indicated: roughly ten-day PBMC culture with coronavirus spike peptide pools or control peptides (ViraFEST assay). Once obtained from cultured CD4+ T cells, the DNA was sequenced using the Oncomine TCR Beta short-read assay. It was from cultured CD4+ T cells that genomic DNA was extracted. TCRdb called the PCR reads again in MiXCR, with one record for every CDR3 protein. This sample yields roughly 15,000 distinct CDR3 sequences, of which approximately 55% are seen a single time; over 9.5% belongs to the top ten.

The source material was CD4+ T cells from blood, cultured in vitro. The chain has TRBV19 and TRBJ2-5, with D tentatively TRBD1 or TRBD2 (7 bases each). This receptor was obtained from a human donor who had recovered from COVID-19. CDR3 protein: CASRRQGGGETQYF. For the CDR3, the DNA is TGTGCCAGTCGCCGACAGGGAGGGGGAGAGACCCAGTACTTC. Drawing the rest from reference TRBV19 and TRBJ2-5, the complete variable domain is DGGITQSPKYLFRKEGQNVTLSCEQNLNHDAMYWYRQDPGQGLRLIYYSQIVNDFQKGDIAEGYSVSREKKESFPLTVTSAQKNPTAFYLCASRRQGGGETQYFGPGTRLLVL.